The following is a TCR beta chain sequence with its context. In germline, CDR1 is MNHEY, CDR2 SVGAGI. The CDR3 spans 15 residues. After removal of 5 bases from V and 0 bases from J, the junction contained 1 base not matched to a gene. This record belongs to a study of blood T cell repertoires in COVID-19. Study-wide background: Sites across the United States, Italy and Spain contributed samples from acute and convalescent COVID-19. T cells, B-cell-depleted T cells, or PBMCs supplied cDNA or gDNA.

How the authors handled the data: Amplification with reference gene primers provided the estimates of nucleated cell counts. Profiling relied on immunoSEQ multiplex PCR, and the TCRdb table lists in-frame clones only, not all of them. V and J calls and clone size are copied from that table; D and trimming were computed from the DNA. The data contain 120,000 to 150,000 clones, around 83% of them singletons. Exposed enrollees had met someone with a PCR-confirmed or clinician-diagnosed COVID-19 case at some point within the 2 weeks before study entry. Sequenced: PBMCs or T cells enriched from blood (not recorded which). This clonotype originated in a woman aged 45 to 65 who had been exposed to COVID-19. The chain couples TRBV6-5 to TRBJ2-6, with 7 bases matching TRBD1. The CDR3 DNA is TGTGCCAGCAGTCGGGACAGCTCTGGGGCCAACGTCCTGACTTTC. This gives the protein CASSRDSSGANVLTF.